Shown below are 32 T cell receptor beta chains from a single sample sequenced in a study of T cells after yellow fever vaccination. TCRdb re-called the 5' RACE reads through MiXCR, storing one row per CDR3 protein. The sample holds some 350,000 distinct CDR3 sequences, 4% seen once. The specimen was PBMCs, collected 5 days after the yellow fever booster vaccination. Receptors were obtained from a young man who received the YFV17D yellow fever vaccine.

This clonotype was seen repeatedly, ten times or more. This rearrangement joins TRBV7-2 to TRBJ2-7; D perhaps matches TRBD2 (6 bases). Germline loops: CDR1 SGHTA, CDR2 FQGNSA. The CDR3 spans 15 residues. Trimming left V 6 bases short and J 1 base short, with 16 bases between. The CDR3 region is CASRSTPGSSYEQYV. The CDR3 DNA reads TGTGCCAGCAGGTCCACCCCCGGGAGTTCCTACGAGCAGTACGTC.

This clonotype was found a few times. CDR3 in amino acids: CSARVALGGTDTQYF. CDR3 DNA sequence: TGCAGTGCTAGAGTTGCGTTGGGGGGCACAGATACGCAGTATTTT. The chain carries TRBV20-1 and TRBJ2-3, with D perhaps assigned TRBD1 or TRBD2 (5 bases each). This CDR3 spans 15 amino acids. Trimming shortened V by 1 base and J by 1 base, and 12 bases separated the two germline ends. The V gene's germline CDR1 is DFQATT and CDR2 SNEGSKA (reference sequence).

This clonotype was detected a few times. The rearrangement uses TRBV12-3 or TRBV12-4 and TRBJ2-2; 8 bases align to TRBD1. The CDR3 is 15 residues long. J was trimmed by 4 bases and V by 7 bases; bases with no gene match: 8. The CDR3 coding sequence is TGTGCCAGCAACTCGGACAGGGCGGGCACCGGGGAGCTGTTTTTT. Translated: CASNSDRAGTGELFF.

This clonotype was counted a few times. The chain links TRBV15 to TRBJ2-3, with TRBD2 matching over 7 bases. V shed 1 base and J 4 bases; nucleotides not matched to a gene: 2. Per germline, CDR1 LNHNV and CDR2 YYDKDF (reference sequence). CDR3 length: 14 residues. The CDR3 sequence: CATSRGGGPDTQYF. In nucleotides, the CDR3 is TGTGCCACCAGCAGAGGGGGGGGTCCAGATACGCAGTATTTT.

This clonotype was picked up many times. V gene TRBV12-3 or TRBV12-4 combines with J gene TRBJ2-5, with D possibly matching TRBD2 (7 bases). The CDR3 runs to 16 residues. The ends were cut back, 2 bases at V and 0 bases at J, with 13 bases in the middle. CDR3 residues: CASSLMGGRYQETQYF. The CDR3 DNA reads as TGTGCCAGCAGTTTAATGGGGGGGCGATACCAAGAGACCCAGTACTTC.

The chain combines TRBV7-2 with TRBJ2-7, with 7 positions matching TRBD2. J was trimmed by 6 bases and V by 4 bases; bases with no gene match: 9. This CDR3 contains 14 residues. Looked up from germline, CDR1 is SGHTA and CDR2 is FQGNSA. The CDR3 is CASSSQAGTSEQYV. The DNA for the CDR3 is TGTGCCAGCAGCTCCCAAGCGGGAACTAGCGAGCAGTACGTC.

The V and J genes are TRBV27 and TRBJ2-5; D unresolved. Looked up from germline, CDR1 is MNHEY and CDR2 is SMNVEV (reference sequence). Trimming took 6 bases from V and 2 from J, leaving 13 bases between them. The CDR3 spans 14 residues. The chain's CDR3 is CASRLHSIQETQYF. In nucleotides, the CDR3 is TGTGCCAGCAGACTCCACAGCATACAAGAGACCCAGTACTTC.

This clonotype has a handful of counts. The chain couples TRBV5-1 to TRBJ2-5; D remains unclear. The V end was cut by 4 bases, the J end by 5 bases, with 15 bases between. This CDR3 is built from 14 residues. Per the germline V gene, CDR1 is SGHRS and CDR2 is YFSETQ. The CDR3 here is CASSPSGMGETQYF. The CDR3 DNA reads TGCGCCAGCAGCCCCTCAGGCATGGGGGAGACCCAGTACTTC.

This clonotype occurred a few times. J is TRBJ1-2 and V is TRBV19; D remains unclear. This CDR3 comprises 13 residues. Germline CDR1 is LNHDA and CDR2 is SQIVND (reference sequence). V gave up 7 bases and J gave up 4 bases, with 13 bases separating them. CDR3: CASTGPPFYGYTF. The CDR3 region has the DNA TGTGCCAGTACTGGACCGCCCTTCTATGGCTACACCTTC.

This clonotype was observed at least ten times. The V call is TRBV5-5, the J call TRBJ2-7; no definite D call. The germline gives CDR1 SGHKS, CDR2 YYEKEE (reference sequence). The CDR3 loop spans 13 amino acids. Between the trimmed V and J ends, which lost 4 bases and 1 base, there was a span of 9 bases. CDR3 sequence: CASSIVESYEQYF. The CDR3 nucleotides are TGTGCCAGCAGCATCGTTGAGTCCTACGAGCAGTACTTC.

This clonotype has a count of ten or more. This chain joins TRBV10-2 and TRBJ2-5; 7 positions match TRBD2. The CDR3 contains 14 residues. Trimming at V came to 5 bases and at J to 2 bases, leaving 5 bases not matched to a gene. CDR1 is WSHSY and CDR2 is SAAADI in the germline V gene. DNA of the CDR3: TGCGCCAGCAGTTTGACTAGCCAACAAGAGACCCAGTACTTC. Translation: CASSLTSQQETQYF.

This clonotype has just a few counts. This rearrangement joins TRBV29-1 to TRBJ2-7; weak D call: TRBD1 (6 bases). The CDR3 consists of 13 residues. Germline CDR1 is SQVTM and CDR2 is ANQGSEA. V gave up 4 bases and J gave up 6 bases, with 16 bases separating them. DNA for the CDR3: TGCAGCGTTGCTCCTGACAGGAAGGGCGAGCAGTACTTC. Protein sequence: CSVAPDRKGEQYF.

The V and J genes are TRBV30 and TRBJ2-5; 9 bases map to TRBD2. Germline V gives CDR1 GTSNPN, CDR2 SVGIG (reference sequence). Trimming took 2 bases from V and 5 from J; bases not matched to a gene: 9. The CDR3 contains 15 residues. Written as DNA, the CDR3 is TGTGCCTGGAGTCAGCGGGGGGCGTCCCGTGAGACCCAGTACTTC. This encodes CAWSQRGASRETQYF.

This clonotype was seen many times. The genes are TRBV5-1 and TRBJ2-3; D is uncertain. V was cut by 4 bases and J by 6 bases, with 12 bases left in between. The germline V gene encodes CDR1 SGHRS and CDR2 YFSETQ. The length of the CDR3 is 13 residues. The CDR3 DNA is TGCGCCAGCAGCGGCGTCGCCGGGGATACGCAGTATTTT. It specifies CASSGVAGDTQYF.

This clonotype was observed a handful of times. The chain carries TRBV12-3 or TRBV12-4 and TRBJ1-5; D is undetermined. CDR3 size: 13 residues. V lost 5 bases, J lost 4 bases, and 9 bases lay in between. CDR3 nucleotides: TGTGCCAGCAGTGCCCGCCAGAATCAGCCCCAGCATTTT. This gives the protein CASSARQNQPQHF.

This clonotype was detected only a few times. The rearrangement links TRBV7-2 to TRBJ2-7; 13 bases fit TRBD2. Losses at the gene ends were 5 bases for V and 1 base for J; bases not matched to a gene: 5. The CDR3 contains 16 residues. Germline CDR1 is SGHTA and CDR2 is FQGNSA. Here the CDR3 reads CASSRTSGGLSYEQYF. The DNA for the CDR3 is TGTGCCAGCAGCCGGACTAGCGGGGGCTTATCCTACGAGCAGTACTTC.

The chain couples TRBV7-3 to TRBJ2-1; the D is unclear. CDR1 is SGHTA and CDR2 is FQGTGA in the germline V gene. The CDR3 contains 16 residues. V lost 4 bases to trimming and J lost 0 bases, with 13 bases between them. The CDR3 is CASSSIQRSSYNEQFF. The CDR3 nucleotides read TGTGCCAGCAGCTCGATACAGCGAAGCTCCTACAATGAGCAGTTCTTC. The full variable domain, in which reference TRBV7-3 and TRBJ2-1 provide the parts outside the CDR3, is GAGVSQTPSNKVTEKGKYVELRCDPISGHTALYWYRQSLGQGPEFLIYFQGTGAADDSGLPNDRFFAVRPEGSVSTLKIQRTERGDSAVYLCASSSIQRSSYNEQFFGPGTRLTVL.

This clonotype was counted only a few times. The chain links TRBV7-2 to TRBJ2-7; TRBD1 is a possible D gene (6 bases). V was cut by 2 bases and J by 3 bases, with 11 bases left in between. The germline gives CDR1 SGHTA, CDR2 FQGNSA. The CDR3 is 14 residues long. CDR3 sequence (DNA): TGTGCCAGCAGCTTATCAGTCAGGGGCTACGAGCAGTACGTC. Translation gives CASSLSVRGYEQYV.

A few counts support this clonotype. This chain joins TRBV10-3 and TRBJ2-7; D assignment may be TRBD1 or TRBD2 (5 bases each). V was pared by 6 bases and J by 5 bases, with 17 bases between. This CDR3 has 14 residues. Germline assignment: CDR1 ENHRY and CDR2 SYGVKD. In nucleotides, the CDR3 is TGTGCCATCAGGAGGGACGGTCGACCAGACGAGCAGTACTTC. This gives the protein CAIRRDGRPDEQYF.

This clonotype showed up just a few times. The chain's CDR3 is CASSLAPGKGDEQFF. The CDR3 bases are TGTGCCAGCAGCTTAGCCCCGGGAAAAGGGGATGAGCAGTTCTTC. The rearrangement links TRBV7-8 to TRBJ2-1; D may correspond to TRBD1 or TRBD2 (5 bases each). CDR3 length: 15 amino acids. Trimming cost V 0 bases and J 8 bases, with 14 bases left between them. The germline CDR1 and CDR2 sequences are SGHVS and FQNEAQ.

This clonotype turned up a few times. The V and J genes are TRBV20-1 and TRBJ2-3; 8 positions match TRBD1. Looked up from germline, CDR1 is DFQATT and CDR2 is SNEGSKA (reference sequence). Germline trimming cut 6 bases from V and 3 bases from J; bases unmatched to any gene: 5. The CDR3 is 13 amino acids. The CDR3 DNA reads TGCAGTGCGTCCGACAGGGGAACAGATACGCAGTATTTT. As protein: CSASDRGTDTQYF.

This clonotype was observed at least ten times. The chain combines TRBV5-1 with TRBJ1-1; a weak D match, TRBD1 (6 bases). Germline assignment: CDR1 SGHRS and CDR2 YFSETQ. The CDR3 has 14 residues. Trimming pared 5 bases from V and 5 bases from J, leaving 16 bases between. CDR3 DNA: TGCGCCAGCAGGCCCGGGAGGGGGAGAACTGAAGCTTTCTTT. This translates into CASRPGRGRTEAFF.

This clonotype has just a few counts. The V and J genes are TRBV7-2 and TRBJ2-5; TRBD2 matches at 9 bases. Per germline, CDR1 SGHTA and CDR2 FQGNSA. Trimming at V came to 1 base and at J to 2 bases, leaving 2 bases not matched to a gene. CDR3 length equals 15 residues. The CDR3 DNA reads TGTGCCAGCAGCTTAGAAGCGGGAGGACAAGAGACCCAGTACTTC. It codes for CASSLEAGGQETQYF.

The chain links TRBV19 to TRBJ1-2; D remains unclear. The germline gives CDR1 LNHDA, CDR2 SQIVND (reference sequence). The CDR3 extends over 13 amino acids. Trimming pared 2 bases from V and 8 bases from J, leaving 12 bases between. The DNA for the CDR3 is TGTGCCAGTAGTATATCGGAAAGGATCGGCTACACCTTC. Its translation: CASSISERIGYTF.

This clonotype has only a few counts. The rearrangement uses TRBV11-3 and TRBJ2-1, with D maybe TRBD2 (7 bases). CDR3 length equals 15 residues. The V gene lost 1 base and the J gene lost 5 bases, with 12 bases spanning the gap. Germline lookup yields CDR1 SGHNT and CDR2 YENEEA. This CDR3 reads CASSLAGGLNNEQFF. In nucleotides, the CDR3 is TGTGCCAGCAGCTTAGCGGGGGGCCTTAACAATGAGCAGTTCTTC.

The CDR3 region is CASSHYARLAGGQETQYF. The CDR3 bases are TGTGCCAGCAGCCATTATGCCAGACTAGCGGGGGGTCAAGAGACCCAGTACTTC. The V call is TRBV11-2, the J call TRBJ2-5; 13 nucleotides agree with TRBD2. Looked up from germline, CDR1 is SGHAT and CDR2 is FQNNGV. V shed 5 bases and J 2 bases; nucleotides not matched to a gene: 11. CDR3 length equals 18 residues. Together with reference TRBV11-2 and TRBJ2-5, the CDR3 gives the full variable domain: EAGVAQSPRYKIIEKRQSVAFWCNPISGHATLYWYQQILGQGPKLLIQFQNNGVVDDSQLPKDRFSAERLKGVDSTLKIQPAKLEDSAVYLCASSHYARLAGGQETQYFGPGTRLLVL.

Many counts were recorded for this clonotype. The chain combines TRBV4-1 with TRBJ1-5; 8 positions match TRBD1. Per germline, CDR1 MGHRA and CDR2 YSYEKL. The CDR3 extends over 15 amino acids. Losses at the gene ends were 1 base for V and 6 bases for J; bases not matched to a gene: 5. Here the CDR3 reads CASSQVQGAGQPQHF. As DNA, the CDR3 is TGCGCCAGCAGCCAAGTCCAGGGGGCGGGTCAGCCCCAGCATTTT.

Written as DNA, the CDR3 is TGCGCCAGCAGCCAAGTGTGGGGACTAGCGACCGGGGAGCTGTTTTTT. Protein: CASSQVWGLATGELFF. The J gene is TRBJ2-2, the V gene TRBV4-1, with 10 bases identical to TRBD2. There are 16 residues in the CDR3. V trimming: 1 base; J trimming: 5 bases; junction bases outside the gene matches: 4. Germline V lookup: CDR1 MGHRA, CDR2 YSYEKL.

This clonotype was counted only a few times. V is TRBV5-1 and J is TRBJ2-2; 7 bases are a match to TRBD1. V lost 2 bases and J lost 6; bases outside the gene matches: 10. The germline CDR1 and CDR2 sequences are SGHRS and YFSETQ. The CDR3 runs 16 residues. CDR3 DNA sequence: TGCGCCAGCAGCTTATCCGGGACAGCAGTCTCCGGGGAGCTGTTTTTT. It is translated as CASSLSGTAVSGELFF.

The J gene is TRBJ1-1, the V gene TRBV5-5; TRBD1 matches at 8 bases. J was trimmed by 5 bases and V by 2 bases; bases with no gene match: 5. The germline CDR1 and CDR2 sequences are SGHKS and YYEKEE (reference sequence). The CDR3 length is 14 residues. In nucleotides, the CDR3 is TGTGCCAGCAGCTTCTGGACAGGGAGGACTGAAGCTTTCTTT. It codes for CASSFWTGRTEAFF.

This clonotype was observed a few times. The chain carries TRBV5-1 and TRBJ1-1; D gene unclear. Between the trimmed V and J ends, which lost 5 bases and 0 bases, there was a span of 8 bases. Germline assignment: CDR1 SGHRS and CDR2 YFSETQ. This CDR3 has 13 amino acids. CDR3 sequence: CASRESLNTEAFF. As DNA, the CDR3 is TGCGCCAGCAGGGAATCACTGAACACTGAAGCTTTCTTT.

This clonotype was recorded at least ten times. The rearrangement joins TRBV7-9 to TRBJ2-2; D perhaps matches TRBD2 (6 bases). The CDR3 covers 15 residues. The V end lost 5 bases, the J end lost 0 bases, and 10 bases lay between the germline ends. Germline CDR1 SEHNR, CDR2 FQNEAQ (reference sequence). CDR3 coding DNA: TGTGCCAGCAGCCGGAGGGGCCCGAACACCGGGGAGCTGTTTTTT. Amino acid sequence: CASSRRGPNTGELFF.